This TCR beta chain was sequenced for a study of blood T cells in healthy people across ages. Overall study findings and caveats: It was held that the diversity estimates obtained from one million T cells were underestimates. Unsorted PBMCs prevented conclusive naive versus antigen-experienced comparison.

CDR3 size: 16 residues. Trimming took off 2 bases at V and 13 bases at J, with 26 bases between the two ends. Germline V CDR1 and CDR2: SGHTA, FQGNSA. Extracted total RNA amounted to at least 6 micrograms for each sample. Turning to this clonotype: Its antigen is not known.

PCR was performed a second time for about 6 to 11 cycles using a sample-barcoded 5' primer and a J-beta primer mix. MiXCR, run by TCRdb on the 5' RACE reads, gives a single entry per CDR3 protein. Of over 700,000 distinct CDR3 sequences listed, about 55% are singletons. The material sequenced was blood. The V call is TRBV7-2, the J call TRBJ2-5, with a weak D call TRBD1 (8 bases). This TCR was sampled from a man older than 75 in good health. The CDR3 is CASSLRQGRGGYERYF. CDR3 in DNA: TGTGCCAGCAGCTTACGACAGGGGAGGGGGGGATACGAGCGGTACTTC.